Listed here are 2 T cell receptor beta chains from one sample, sequenced in a study of blood T cell repertoires in COVID-19. Sequencing used immunoSEQ multiplex PCR; TCRdb keeps in-frame clones, though not all of them. The data show under 80,000 clones, 80% to 90% seen once. Sequencing was performed on peripheral blood. The receptors derive from a man between 65 and 85 years old with active or convalescent COVID-19.

This chain's CDR3 is CASRAGGGGYTF. For the CDR3, the DNA is TGTGCCAGCAGGGCTGGCGGGGGCGGCTACACCTTC. The chain links TRBV28 to TRBJ1-2; tentatively, D is TRBD1 (6 bases). The CDR3 extends over 12 amino acids. The V end lost 6 bases, the J end lost 8 bases, and 13 bases lay between the germline ends. Germline values: CDR1 MDHEN, CDR2 SYDVKM.

This sequence joins TRBV28 and TRBJ1-1, with D perhaps matching TRBD1 (5 bases). Germline V lookup: CDR1 MDHEN, CDR2 SYDVKM. The CDR3 runs to 13 residues. V was shortened by 5 bases and J by 4 bases, with 11 bases between the two germline ends. CDR3 protein: CASSAVRGTEAFF. The CDR3 coding sequence is TGTGCCAGCAGTGCGGTAAGGGGCACTGAAGCTTTCTTT.